The present T cell receptor (beta chain) was sequenced within a study of T-cell memory formation after mild COVID-19. Study outcomes and limitations: Shrinking CD4+ clones resided mostly in CM and EM, and CD8+ ones in EMRA.

Via MiXCR, TCRdb re-called the 5' RACE reads, giving one row per CDR3 protein. The sample has more than 350,000 distinct CDR3 sequences; around a fifth are singletons. This clonotype came up a few times. No antigen is known for it. V was clipped by 3 bases and J by 1 base, with 3 bases between them. The CDR3 runs 11 residues. The V gene's germline CDR1 is SQVTM and CDR2 ANQGSEA. The chain has TRBV29-1 and TRBJ1-1; D not resolved. Sequenced input: PBMCs or a T cell subset sorted from them (not recorded which). The clonotype was recovered from an adult woman who had mild COVID-19 (a few samples of this study predate the infection). Cell type and time point are not known. This CDR3 is CSVDRNTEAFF. For the CDR3, the DNA is TGCAGCGTTGACAGGAACACTGAAGCTTTCTTT.